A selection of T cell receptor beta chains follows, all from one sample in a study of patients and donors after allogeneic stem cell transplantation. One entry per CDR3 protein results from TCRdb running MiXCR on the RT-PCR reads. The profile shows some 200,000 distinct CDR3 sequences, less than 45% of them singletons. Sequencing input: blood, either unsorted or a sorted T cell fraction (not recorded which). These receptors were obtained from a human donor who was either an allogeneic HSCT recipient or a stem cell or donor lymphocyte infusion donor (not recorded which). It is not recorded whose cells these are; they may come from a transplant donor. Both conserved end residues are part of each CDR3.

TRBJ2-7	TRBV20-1	CSARDSRLAGGQDEQYF
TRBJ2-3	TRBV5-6	CASSFPGAADTQYF
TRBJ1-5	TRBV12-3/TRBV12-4	CASSLNRDVSPQHF
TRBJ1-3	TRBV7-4	CASSPSGAGNTIYF
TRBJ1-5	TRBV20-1	CSASAGRVGNQPQHF
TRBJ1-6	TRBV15	CATSMDGDSDSPLHF
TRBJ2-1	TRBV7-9	CASSFLSKTRGSSYNEQFF
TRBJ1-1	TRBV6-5	CASSYLGDREQTFF
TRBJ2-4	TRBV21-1	CASNRDCQAKNIQYF
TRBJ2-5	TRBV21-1	CASSRVTGQVGSIRGYQETQYF
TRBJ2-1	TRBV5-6	CASSFRDREQFF
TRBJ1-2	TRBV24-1	CATSDRGGYTF
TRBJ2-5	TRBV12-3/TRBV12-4	CASSSPHQETQYF
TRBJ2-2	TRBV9	CASSVDRANTGELFF
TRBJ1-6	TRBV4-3	CASSQAVLRELDSPLHF
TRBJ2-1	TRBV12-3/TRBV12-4	CASSSQMGSYNEQFF
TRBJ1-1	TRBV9	CASSVAISGVADSEAFF
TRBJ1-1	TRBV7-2	CASSLATGRGAFF
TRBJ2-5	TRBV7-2	CASSLSVVETQYF
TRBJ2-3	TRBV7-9	CASSSHRWTSVADTQYF
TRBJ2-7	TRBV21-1	CASSKRTGNPLRSYEQYF
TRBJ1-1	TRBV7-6	CASSPIELGGNTEAFF
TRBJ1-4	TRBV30	CAWNLSGGEKLFF
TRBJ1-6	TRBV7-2	CASSIPGSSYNSPLHF
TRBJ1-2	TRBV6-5	CASSYSVGSTTTYGYTF
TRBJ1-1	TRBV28	CASSASGTEAFF
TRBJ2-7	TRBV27	CASSLSSPWTIGTGHSYEQYF
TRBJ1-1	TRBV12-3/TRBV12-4	CASSSPDRGGAEAFF
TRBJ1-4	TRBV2	CATREERFNEKLFF
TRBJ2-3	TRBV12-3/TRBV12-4	CASSPWKENRYTQYF
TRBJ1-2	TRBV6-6	CASSYGQGAENGYTF
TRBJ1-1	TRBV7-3	CASSLGPPPNTEAFF
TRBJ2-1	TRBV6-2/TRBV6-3	CASSYTGTSGNEQFF
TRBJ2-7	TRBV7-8	CASSHGLAHYEQYF
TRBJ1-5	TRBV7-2	CASSLVGTASPNQPQHF